Presented here are 27 T cell receptor beta chains from one specimen sequenced in a study of T cell changes during pregnancy in multiple sclerosis. Sequencing was performed with immunoSEQ multiplex PCR; in TCRdb, only in-frame clones are kept and a portion is missing. The sample yields 75,000 to 100,000 clones, 91% seen once. Material: peripheral blood, obtained after pregnancy. The receptors were gathered from a female donor in good health, enrolled as a control in a pregnancy study.

The chain is built from TRBV7-3 and TRBJ2-2; possibly TRBD2 for D (6 bases). Germline V gene data show CDR1 as SGHTA and CDR2 as FQGTGA. The V end was cut by 5 bases, the J end by 6 bases, with 13 bases between. The CDR3 runs 14 residues. The CDR3 sequence: CASSHDWGAGELFF. Here the CDR3 DNA reads TGTGCCAGCAGCCACGATTGGGGGGCCGGGGAGCTGTTTTTT. Full variable domain (missing parts from reference TRBV7-3 and TRBJ2-2): GAGVSQTPSNKVTEKGKYVELRCDPISGHTALYWYRQSLGQGPEFLIYFQGTGAADDSGLPNDRFFAVRPEGSVSTLKIQRTERGDSAVYLCASSHDWGAGELFFGEGSRLTVL.

The chain combines TRBV7-2 with TRBJ2-7; D is uncertain. This CDR3 region has 13 residues. The V end lost 0 bases, the J end lost 3 bases, and 6 bases lay between the germline ends. Germline V gene sequence: CDR1 SGHTA, CDR2 FQGNSA. The CDR3 region is CASSLALFYEQYF. As DNA, the CDR3 is TGTGCCAGCAGCTTAGCGCTATTCTACGAGCAGTACTTC.

This chain joins TRBV4-2 and TRBJ2-2; 10 positions match TRBD1. With 6 bases clipped from V and 1 base from J, the junction kept 2 bases outside the gene matches. The CDR3 runs to 15 residues. Germline V gene sequence: CDR1 LGHNA, CDR2 YNFKEQ. The CDR3 reads CASSRDRGNTGELFF. DNA of the CDR3: TGTGCCAGCAGTAGGGACAGGGGGAACACCGGGGAGCTGTTTTTT.

The gene calls are TRBV4-1 and TRBJ2-3, with 7 bases lining up with TRBD1. This CDR3 is built from 12 residues. The junction had 0 bases not matched to a gene; V was cut back by 1 base and J by 8 bases. From germline, CDR1 is MGHRA and CDR2 YSYEKL. The CDR3 spells CASSQAGGTQYF. The DNA of the CDR3 is TGCGCCAGCAGCCAAGCAGGGGGTACGCAGTATTTT.

The chain employs TRBV15 and TRBJ2-1, with TRBD2 matching over 11 bases. With 1 base clipped from V and 8 bases from J, the junction kept 13 bases outside the gene matches. Germline values: CDR1 LNHNV, CDR2 YYDKDF (reference sequence). This CDR3 is built from 18 residues. This CDR3 is CATSRGSGGVLGMDEQFF. CDR3 sequence (DNA): TGTGCCACCAGCAGAGGTAGCGGGGGGGTCCTGGGAATGGATGAGCAGTTCTTC.

V and J are TRBV19 and TRBJ2-6; D gene unclear. Looked up from germline, CDR1 is LNHDA and CDR2 is SQIVND (reference sequence). The V end lost 6 bases, the J end lost 4 bases, and 7 bases lay between the germline ends. The CDR3 is 13 amino acids. CDR3 amino acids: CASRVAGANVLTF. DNA for the CDR3: TGTGCCAGTAGAGTCGCGGGGGCCAACGTCCTGACTTTC.

The chain links TRBV4-3 to TRBJ2-1, with 8 bases that match TRBD1. Germline CDR1 and CDR2: LGHNA and YSLEER. The CDR3 runs 17 residues. J lost 5 bases, V lost 1 base, and 10 bases had no gene match. The CDR3 is CASSQADRTGSHNEQFF. CDR3 nucleotides: TGCGCCAGCAGCCAAGCCGACAGGACAGGGTCCCACAATGAGCAGTTCTTC.

The chain couples TRBV2 to TRBJ2-7; 7 bases line up with TRBD1. CDR1 and CDR2 (germline): SNHLY, FYNNEI. This CDR3 comprises 15 residues. V dropped 7 bases and J dropped 4; count of bases not matched to a gene: 13. DNA for the CDR3: TGTGCCAGCAATTGGGACAGCGCCGGAAGGTACGAGCAGTACTTC. It encodes CASNWDSAGRYEQYF. Supplemented by reference TRBV2 and TRBJ2-7, the full variable domain reads EPEVTQTPSHQVTQMGQEVILRCVPISNHLYFYWYRQILGQKVEFLVSFYNNEISEKSEIFDDQFSVERPDGSNFTLKIRSTKLEDSAMYFCASNWDSAGRYEQYFGPGTRLTVT.

This chain connects TRBV7-8 to TRBJ1-5; weak D call: TRBD1 (6 bases). The V end lost 6 bases, the J end lost 5 bases, and 17 bases lay between the germline ends. The CDR3 consists of 15 residues. Germline loops: CDR1 SGHVS, CDR2 FQNEAQ. This CDR3 reads CASSADGGRDQPQHF. CDR3 sequence (DNA): TGTGCCAGCAGTGCTGATGGGGGCCGGGATCAGCCCCAGCATTTT.

This clone was observed once. This chain links TRBV6-6 with TRBJ1-6; no definite D call. CDR1 is MNHNY and CDR2 is SVGAGI in the germline V gene (reference sequence). V was cut by 8 bases and J by 1 base, with 9 bases left in between. This CDR3 is built from 14 residues. DNA for the CDR3: TGTGCCAGCCGGGAGGGTTCCTATAATTCACCCCTCCACTTT. It is translated as CASREGSYNSPLHF.

The chain is built from TRBV6-5 and TRBJ2-3; no clear D. The CDR3 has 14 amino acids. Trimming shortened V by 0 bases and J by 2 bases, and 6 bases separated the two germline ends. Germline CDR1 reads MNHEY; CDR2 reads SVGAGI. The CDR3, as DNA: TGTGCCAGCAGTTACTCCCTTATCACAGATACGCAGTATTTT. It is translated as CASSYSLITDTQYF.

Written as DNA, the CDR3 is TGTGCCAGCAGCTTATTAGGGGCCTACAATGAGCAGTTCTTC. Protein product: CASSLLGAYNEQFF. This rearrangement joins TRBV7-2 to TRBJ2-1; TRBD1 might be the D (5 bases). The CDR3 has 14 amino acids. Between the trimmed V and J ends, which lost 2 bases and 2 bases, there was a span of 7 bases. The germline V gene encodes CDR1 SGHTA and CDR2 FQGNSA. Based on the CDR3 plus reference TRBV7-2 and TRBJ2-1, the full variable domain is GAGVSQSPSNKVTEKGKDVELRCDPISGHTALYWYRQSLGQGLEFLIYFQGNSAPDKSGLPSDRFSAERTGGSVSTLTIQRTQQEDSAVYLCASSLLGAYNEQFFGPGTRLTVL.

The chain uses TRBV5-8 and TRBJ2-5, with unresolved D. The length of the CDR3 is 12 residues. Deletions cut 3 bases from V and 9 bases from J, with 12 bases between. The germline V gene has CDR1 SGHTS and CDR2 YDEGEE. The CDR3 DNA sequence: TGTGCCAGCAGCTCCCGTACTCCGGCCCAGTACTTC. It is translated as CASSSRTPAQYF.

J is TRBJ2-7 and V is TRBV18; possible D gene TRBD2, 5 bases. Germline V lookup: CDR1 KGHSH, CDR2 LQKENI. The CDR3 length is 15 residues. Trimming pared 3 bases from V and 5 bases from J, leaving 17 bases between. CDR3 protein: CASSPYQALANEQYF. CDR3 sequence (DNA): TGTGCCAGCTCACCGTACCAGGCTCTAGCTAACGAGCAGTACTTC.

In this sample, this clone turned up once. CDR3 in DNA: TGTGCCAGCAGCCGAGACAGGAACACCGGGGAGCTGTTTTTT. Encoded protein: CASSRDRNTGELFF. The genes are TRBV7-9 and TRBJ2-2; D might be TRBD1 (5 bases). Germline lookup yields CDR1 SEHNR and CDR2 FQNEAQ (reference sequence). V dropped 5 bases and J dropped 1 base, with 8 bases sitting between them. The CDR3 spans 14 residues.

This chain links TRBV9 with TRBJ2-3, with unresolved D. Germline assignment: CDR1 SGDLS and CDR2 YYNGEE. V was trimmed by 3 bases and J by 0 bases, leaving 2 bases between them. The CDR3 contains 12 residues. CDR3 sequence (DNA): TGTGCCAGCAGCGCAAGCACAGATACGCAGTATTTT. This codes for CASSASTDTQYF.

V usage is TRBV5-6 and J usage is TRBJ2-5; 7 bases line up with TRBD1. Trimming cost V 5 bases and J 4 bases; bases outside gene matches: 5. Per the germline V gene, CDR1 is SGHDT and CDR2 is YYEEEE. CDR3 length: 13 amino acids. CDR3 nucleotide sequence: TGTGCCAGCAGGAGAACAGGGGTAGAGACCCAGTACTTC. This sequence encodes CASRRTGVETQYF.

The rearrangement links TRBV5-6 to TRBJ2-3; TRBD1 matches 8 bases. The CDR3 length is 15 residues. Germline V gene sequence: CDR1 SGHDT, CDR2 YYEEEE. Trimming took 6 bases from V and 3 from J; bases not matched to a gene: 9. CDR3 region: CASNLRTGITDTQYF. As DNA, the CDR3 is TGTGCCAGCAACCTCCGGACAGGGATAACAGATACGCAGTATTTT. The entire variable domain, with the rest obtained from reference TRBV5-6 and TRBJ2-3, is as follows: DAGVTQSPTHLIKTRGQQVTLRCSPKSGHDTVSWYQQALGQGPQFIFQYYEEEERQRGNFPDRFSGHQFPNYSSELNVNALLLGDSALYLCASNLRTGITDTQYFGPGTRLTVL.

The chain recombines TRBV7-9 with TRBJ2-1; 12 bases agree with TRBD2. Germline V lookup: CDR1 SEHNR, CDR2 FQNEAQ (reference sequence). V trimming: 5 bases; J trimming: 6 bases; junction bases outside the gene matches: 8. The CDR3 covers 16 residues. The CDR3, as DNA: TGTGCCAGCAGCATGGGGCCGACTAGCGGGGGCAATGAGCAGTTCTTC. Protein sequence: CASSMGPTSGGNEQFF.

The chain joins TRBV7-9 to TRBJ2-7; 8 positions match TRBD2. The CDR3 totals 15 residues. The V gene end was trimmed by 5 bases and the J gene end by 0 bases; junction bases not matched to a gene: 6. Germline values: CDR1 SEHNR, CDR2 FQNEAQ (reference sequence). CDR3 residues: CASSGTRGGSYEQYF. Written as DNA, the CDR3 is TGTGCCAGCAGCGGGACTCGGGGGGGCTCCTACGAGCAGTACTTC. Based on the CDR3 plus reference TRBV7-9 and TRBJ2-7, the full variable domain is DTGVSQNPRHKITKRGQNVTFRCDPISEHNRLYWYRQTLGQGPEFLTYFQNEAQLEKSRLLSDRFSAERPKGSFSTLEIQRTEQGDSAMYLCASSGTRGGSYEQYFGPGTRLTVT.

V is TRBV2 and J is TRBJ1-5; no clear D gene. The length of the CDR3 is 14 residues. The germline gives CDR1 SNHLY, CDR2 FYNNEI. The germline V and J ends were trimmed by 4 bases and 2 bases, with 9 bases remaining between them. The CDR3 protein is CASSGGGGNQPQHF. CDR3 in DNA: TGTGCCAGCAGTGGCGGTGGCGGCAATCAGCCCCAGCATTTT.

CDR3 sequence reads: CASSQVAGTGGNYEQYF. The CDR3 region has the DNA TGTGCCAGCAGCCAAGTTGCTGGGACAGGGGGCAACTACGAGCAGTACTTC. The gene calls are TRBV4-2 and TRBJ2-7; 12 bases align to TRBD1. CDR1 and CDR2 (germline): LGHNA, YNFKEQ. The CDR3 loop spans 17 amino acids. The trim removed 1 base at V and 3 bases at J, leaving 7 bases unmatched.

Written as DNA, the CDR3 is TGTGCCAGCAGTGATATAAGGGGGACTAATGAAAAACTGTTTTTT. It yields the protein CASSDIRGTNEKLFF. This chain uses TRBV2 with TRBJ1-4; TRBD1 is a possible D gene (6 bases). The V gene's germline CDR1 is SNHLY and CDR2 FYNNEI. CDR3 size: 15 residues. Between the trimmed V and J ends, which lost 3 bases and 2 bases, there was a span of 10 bases.

This clone was counted a few times. V gene TRBV19 combines with J gene TRBJ1-6, with 9 bases aligning to TRBD1. Germline V gene sequence: CDR1 LNHDA, CDR2 SQIVND (reference sequence). The CDR3 consists of 15 residues. V lost 6 bases, J lost 7 bases, and 7 bases stayed unmatched. CDR3 protein: CASSLRTGVNSPLHF. The CDR3 nucleotides read TGTGCCAGTAGCTTACGGACAGGGGTGAATTCACCCCTCCACTTT.

The chain joins TRBV5-1 to TRBJ2-1, with no clear D. CDR1 and CDR2 (germline): SGHRS, YFSETQ. Trimming took 0 bases from V and 6 from J, leaving 7 bases between them. This CDR3 region has 13 residues. CDR3: CASSLVVSNEQFF. The CDR3, as DNA: TGCGCCAGCAGCTTGGTGGTGAGCAATGAGCAGTTCTTC. The complete variable domain, with remaining parts taken from reference TRBV5-1 and TRBJ2-1, reads KAGVTQTPRYLIKTRGQQVTLSCSPISGHRSVSWYQQTPGQGLQFLFEYFSETQRNKGNFPGRFSGRQFSNSRSEMNVSTLELGDSALYLCASSLVVSNEQFFGPGTRLTVL.

This chain links TRBV6-5 with TRBJ1-1; 7 bases match TRBD1. CDR3 size: 13 residues. Germline V gene sequence: CDR1 MNHEY, CDR2 SVGAGI. The junction had 8 bases not matched to a gene; V was cut back by 6 bases and J by 7 bases. CDR3 bases: TGTGCCAGCAGCAGAGACAGGGAGTATGAAGCTTTCTTT. Translated: CASSRDREYEAFF.

This chain connects TRBV11-2 to TRBJ2-2; D is unresolved. The germline V gene has CDR1 SGHAT and CDR2 FQNNGV. The length of the CDR3 is 13 residues. The V gene lost 2 bases and the J gene lost 6 bases, with 7 bases spanning the gap. CDR3 protein: CASSLRWSGELFF. The DNA for the CDR3 is TGTGCCAGCAGCTTACGGTGGTCCGGGGAGCTGTTTTTT. Supplemented by reference TRBV11-2 and TRBJ2-2, the full variable domain reads EAGVAQSPRYKIIEKRQSVAFWCNPISGHATLYWYQQILGQGPKLLIQFQNNGVVDDSQLPKDRFSAERLKGVDSTLKIQPAKLEDSAVYLCASSLRWSGELFFGEGSRLTVL.